A single sample is the source of the 28 T cell receptor beta chains below, sequenced in a study of T cells in Graves' hyperthyroidism and ophthalmopathy. TCR beta CDR3 sequences were amplified from RNA transcripts. First-round RT-PCR targeting the TCR CDR3 was performed with the HTBI primer set. One entry per CDR3 protein results from TCRdb running MiXCR on the multiplex PCR reads. Among 350,000 or so distinct CDR3 sequences, roughly 20% were seen once, and the ten largest hold under 55%. Sequencing was carried out using blood. The receptors originated from a woman between 45 and 60 years old with Graves' hyperthyroidism.

The sample holds many counts of this clonotype. V is TRBV27 and J is TRBJ2-5; D could derive from TRBD1 or TRBD2 (5 bases each). This CDR3 is 13 amino acids long. The ends were cut back, 3 bases at V and 5 bases at J, with 10 bases in the middle. Germline CDR1 reads MNHEY; CDR2 reads SMNVEV (reference sequence). DNA of the CDR3: TGTGCCAGCAGTTTGAGGGGAGAGGAGACCCAGTACTTC. Translating it yields CASSLRGEETQYF.

This clonotype was found many times. The rearrangement links TRBV5-1 to TRBJ1-1; D is perhaps TRBD1 (5 bases). The CDR3 is 15 residues long. From germline, CDR1 is SGHRS and CDR2 YFSETQ. Trimming took off 4 bases at V and 7 bases at J, with 20 bases between the two ends. CDR3 in DNA: TGCGCCAGCAGCCCGGGCATTACAGGTGGCGGTGAAGCTTTCTTT. Translation: CASSPGITGGGEAFF.

The chain combines TRBV7-9 with TRBJ2-1; no firm D call. CDR1 is SEHNR and CDR2 is FQNEAQ in the germline V gene (reference sequence). The CDR3 has 15 residues. V lost 4 bases and J lost 10, with 20 bases in between. CDR3 amino acids: CASSSPWSKYREQFF. CDR3 nucleotides: TGTGCCAGCAGCTCCCCCTGGAGTAAGTACCGGGAGCAGTTCTTC. Together with reference TRBV7-9 and TRBJ2-1, the CDR3 gives the full variable domain: DTGVSQNPRHKITKRGQNVTFRCDPISEHNRLYWYRQTLGQGPEFLTYFQNEAQLEKSRLLSDRFSAERPKGSFSTLEIQRTEQGDSAMYLCASSSPWSKYREQFFGPGTRLTVL.

This clonotype was recorded at least ten times. The chain employs TRBV7-3 and TRBJ2-1, with 8 nucleotides matching TRBD2. CDR3 length: 13 amino acids. V trimming: 8 bases; J trimming: 7 bases; junction bases outside the gene matches: 7. CDR1 SGHTA and CDR2 FQGTGA come from the germline V gene. This chain's CDR3 is CASGAGGMNEQFF. The DNA of the CDR3 is TGTGCCAGCGGGGCGGGGGGAATGAATGAGCAGTTCTTC.

In its sample, this clonotype was seen a few times. V is TRBV7-8 and J is TRBJ2-1; 10 bases are shared with TRBD2. With 2 bases clipped from V and 4 bases from J, the junction kept 14 bases outside the gene matches. CDR1 and CDR2 (germline): SGHVS, FQNEAQ. The CDR3 totals 19 residues. In nucleotides, the CDR3 is TGTGCCAGCAGCTTAAGACGGTCTAGCGGGAGAACTGGGTACAATGAGCAGTTCTTC. This codes for CASSLRRSSGRTGYNEQFF. The complete variable domain, with remaining parts taken from reference TRBV7-8 and TRBJ2-1, reads GAGVSQSPRYKVAKRGQDVALRCDPISGHVSLFWYQQALGQGPEFLTYFQNEAQLDKSGLPSDRFFAERPEGSVSTLKIQRTQQEDSAVYLCASSLRRSSGRTGYNEQFFGPGTRLTVL.

In this sample, this clonotype turned up a few times. V and J are TRBV18 and TRBJ1-4, with D possibly TRBD1 on 5 matching bases. Germline CDR1 is KGHSH and CDR2 is LQKENI. The CDR3 length is 18 residues. Trimming pared 2 bases from V and 4 bases from J, leaving 20 bases between. The CDR3 DNA is TGTGCCAGCTCACCAAACAGCCCCCAGGGAGGGGTTAATGAAAAACTGTTTTTT. Amino acids: CASSPNSPQGGVNEKLFF.

This clonotype has more than one count but fewer than ten. This rearrangement joins TRBV10-3 to TRBJ1-5, with D possibly being TRBD1 (6 bases). This CDR3 contains 13 residues. The V and J ends lost 6 bases and 5 bases respectively, with 11 bases between them. Looked up from germline, CDR1 is ENHRY and CDR2 is SYGVKD. The CDR3 loop is CAIRTGRDQPQHF. In DNA form, the CDR3 reads TGTGCCATCAGGACAGGACGAGATCAGCCCCAGCATTTT.

V and J are TRBV4-1 and TRBJ1-2; D ambiguous. The CDR3 is 17 amino acids. Germline-derived CDR1 and CDR2 are MGHRA and YSYEKL. Deletions cut 0 bases from V and 8 bases from J, with 22 bases between. The CDR3 loop is CASSQDFWVEGFKGYTF. In DNA, the CDR3 is TGCGCCAGCAGCCAAGACTTTTGGGTTGAAGGATTTAAGGGCTACACCTTC.

The chain employs TRBV19 and TRBJ2-3, with TRBD2 identical over 9 bases. There are 16 residues in the CDR3. In germline, CDR1 is LNHDA, CDR2 SQIVND (reference sequence). Unmatched junction bases numbered 6, after V lost 4 bases and J lost 1 base. DNA for the CDR3: TGTGCCAGTAGTAGGCCTGGCGGGGGGGGCACAGATACGCAGTATTTT. It yields the protein CASSRPGGGGTDTQYF.

The genes are TRBV7-9 and TRBJ1-1; 9 bases are shared with TRBD1. The CDR3 length is 16 residues. Trimming cost V 3 bases and J 3 bases; bases outside gene matches: 8. The germline V gene has CDR1 SEHNR and CDR2 FQNEAQ (reference sequence). The DNA for the CDR3 is TGTGCCAGCAGCTTGGGGACAGGGATGGGCTACACTGAAGCTTTCTTT. Translation: CASSLGTGMGYTEAFF.

The gene calls are TRBV20-1 and TRBJ2-5; D could derive from TRBD1 or TRBD2 (5 bases each). Germline-derived CDR1 and CDR2 are DFQATT and SNEGSKA (reference sequence). Trimming pared 5 bases from V and 5 bases from J, leaving 18 bases between. CDR3 length equals 14 residues. This CDR3 is CSAPPGALVETQYF. The CDR3 bases are TGCAGTGCTCCCCCCGGGGCCCTAGTGGAGACCCAGTACTTC.

The genes are TRBV11-2 and TRBJ2-5; 9 bases are shared with TRBD1. Germline assignment: CDR1 SGHAT and CDR2 FQNNGV. V shed 4 bases, J shed 5 bases, and the junction held 8 bases outside the gene matches. This CDR3 spans 15 amino acids. The chain's CDR3 is CASSSGTGSGETQYF. CDR3 coding DNA: TGTGCCAGCAGCTCCGGGACAGGGTCAGGGGAGACCCAGTACTTC.

This clonotype was observed many times. This chain joins TRBV6-1 and TRBJ2-1; unclear D gene. This CDR3 has 16 residues. The V end was cut by 5 bases, the J end by 8 bases, with 22 bases between. The germline V gene has CDR1 MNHNS and CDR2 SASEGT. The CDR3 coding sequence is TGTGCCAGCAGTCCCTACGTGAGCGCCATATGGGATGAGCAGTTCTTC. It yields the protein CASSPYVSAIWDEQFF.

In its sample, this clonotype was seen many times. The chain is built from TRBV2 and TRBJ2-2; TRBD2 matches at 8 bases. Unmatched junction bases numbered 6, after V lost 8 bases and J lost 7 bases. Looked up from germline, CDR1 is SNHLY and CDR2 is FYNNEI. The CDR3 extends over 13 amino acids. DNA for the CDR3: TGTGCCAGCTTTCAGCGGGAGAGCGGGGAGCTGTTTTTT. Translation: CASFQRESGELFF.

The DNA for the CDR3 is TGTGCCAGCAGGAGGGACCGTATCGATGAGCAGTTCTTC. Protein sequence: CASRRDRIDEQFF. The chain employs TRBV6-1 and TRBJ2-1; tentatively, D is TRBD1 or TRBD2 (5 bases each). Deletions cut 6 bases from V and 8 bases from J, with 14 bases between. This CDR3 contains 13 residues. Looked up from germline, CDR1 is MNHNS and CDR2 is SASEGT.

The rearrangement links TRBV18 to TRBJ1-1, with a tentative D call TRBD1 (5 bases). V gave up 3 bases and J gave up 7 bases, with 12 bases separating them. Looked up from germline, CDR1 is KGHSH and CDR2 is LQKENI. This CDR3 comprises 13 residues. The CDR3 DNA sequence: TGTGCCAGCTCACCCAGAGGGGCATTTGAAGCTTTCTTT. Its protein is CASSPRGAFEAFF.

Comments on this clonotype: This may arise from a read error, as a much more abundant clone is one base away. The chain combines TRBV6-1 with TRBJ1-2, with 7 positions matching TRBD1. The CDR3 runs 15 residues. CDR1 MNHNS and CDR2 SASEGT come from the germline V gene. The CDR3 here is CASSSFGTANYGCTF. DNA for the CDR3: TGTGCCAGCAGCAGCTTTGGGACAGCGAACTATGGCTGCACCTTC.

In its sample, this clonotype was seen a few times. The chain recombines TRBV20-1 with TRBJ1-5; D perhaps matches TRBD1 (5 bases). There are 14 residues in the CDR3. In germline, CDR1 is DFQATT, CDR2 SNEGSKA (reference sequence). Trimming removed 4 bases at V and 5 bases at J, with 15 bases between. CDR3 bases: TGCAGTGCTATGGACACCCACTATCATCAGCCCCAGCATTTT. This encodes CSAMDTHYHQPQHF.

In nucleotides, the CDR3 is TGTGCCAGCCGAGGGAACTGGGGCACTGAAGCTTTCTTT. Translation gives CASRGNWGTEAFF. V is TRBV2 and J is TRBJ1-1; D unclear. This CDR3 spans 13 amino acids. V was clipped by 8 bases and J by 4 bases, with 14 bases between them. CDR1 is SNHLY and CDR2 is FYNNEI in the germline V gene.

This clonotype appeared a few times. The CDR3 here is CASSGPRTGSTEAFF. As DNA, the CDR3 is TGTGCCAGCAGCGGCCCTAGAACAGGATCCACTGAAGCTTTCTTT. The J gene is TRBJ1-1, the V gene TRBV9; tentative D call: TRBD1 (5 bases). V gave up 3 bases and J gave up 4 bases, with 16 bases separating them. The germline gives CDR1 SGDLS, CDR2 YYNGEE. The CDR3 is made up of 15 amino acids.

This clonotype was seen at least ten times. The V and J genes are TRBV28 and TRBJ2-3; unclear D gene. V lost 6 bases to trimming and J lost 3 bases, with 13 bases between them. This CDR3 region has 14 residues. Germline assignment: CDR1 MDHEN and CDR2 SYDVKM. CDR3 bases: TGTGCCAGCAGCTCTGTTGTGGGGACAGATACGCAGTATTTT. Its protein is CASSSVVGTDTQYF.

This clonotype came up many times. V usage is TRBV28 and J usage is TRBJ2-1; TRBD2 aligns across 10 bases. Germline loops: CDR1 MDHEN, CDR2 SYDVKM. The J segment lost 0 bases and the V segment lost 9 bases, leaving 14 bases of the junction unmatched. The CDR3 contains 18 residues. CDR3 amino acids: CARCLLAGVRGSYNEQFF. The CDR3 DNA sequence: TGTGCCAGATGTTTGCTAGCGGGAGTTCGGGGCTCCTACAATGAGCAGTTCTTC.

The chain links TRBV6-1 to TRBJ1-3; D not certain. Germline CDR1 MNHNS, CDR2 SASEGT. This CDR3 spans 14 amino acids. V gave up 5 bases and J gave up 0 bases, with 8 bases separating them. The CDR3 DNA reads TGTGCCAGCAGTCGGACGGGCTCTGGAAACACCATATATTTT. It encodes CASSRTGSGNTIYF.

This clonotype showed up just a few times. The gene calls are TRBV12-5 and TRBJ2-7; perhaps D is TRBD1 or TRBD2 (5 bases each). V lost 6 bases and J lost 1, with 10 bases in between. Germline CDR1 reads LGHNT; CDR2 reads FRNRAP. This CDR3 comprises 13 residues. The CDR3 loop is CASGRDGSYEQYV. The CDR3 DNA is TGTGCTAGTGGAAGGGACGGTTCCTACGAGCAGTACGTC.

This clonotype was observed a handful of times. CDR3 nucleotide sequence: TGTGCCAGTAGTCCCTGGGAGTACACCGGGGAGCTGTTTTTT. Its protein product is CASSPWEYTGELFF. The genes are TRBV19 and TRBJ2-2, with D perhaps TRBD2 (5 bases). Trimming pared 5 bases from V and 3 bases from J, leaving 10 bases between. The CDR3 has 14 residues. Germline CDR1 is LNHDA and CDR2 is SQIVND (reference sequence).

The chain employs TRBV12-3 or TRBV12-4 and TRBJ2-7; 9 bases match TRBD1. J was trimmed by 5 bases and V by 3 bases; bases with no gene match: 5. This CDR3 contains 14 residues. Here the CDR3 DNA reads TGTGCCAGCAGTTTGGGACAGGGAGTGAACGAGCAGTACTTC. It specifies CASSLGQGVNEQYF.

At least ten counts were recorded for this clonotype. The chain joins TRBV7-3 to TRBJ2-1, with 15 bases aligning to TRBD2. This CDR3 has 18 residues. The V gene end was trimmed by 4 bases and the J gene end by 7 bases; junction bases not matched to a gene: 11. Germline V gene data show CDR1 as SGHTA and CDR2 as FQGTGA. CDR3 residues: CASSSTRTSGGASNEQFF. The DNA for the CDR3 is TGTGCCAGCAGCTCCACGAGGACTAGCGGGGGGGCCTCGAATGAGCAGTTCTTC.

This clonotype was observed a handful of times. The gene calls are TRBV15 and TRBJ1-5, with D possibly TRBD1 on 6 matching bases. The germline V gene encodes CDR1 LNHNV and CDR2 YYDKDF (reference sequence). V shed 5 bases and J shed 4 bases, with 15 bases lying between them. This CDR3 comprises 15 residues. The CDR3 coding sequence is TGTGCCACCAGCGCCGACAGGACTGTTAATCAGCCCCAGCATTTT. Translated, it gives CATSADRTVNQPQHF. The whole variable domain, remainder taken from reference TRBV15 and TRBJ1-5, is DAMVIQNPRYQVTQFGKPVTLSCSQTLNHNVMYWYQQKSSQAPKLLFHYYDKDFNNEADTPDNFQSRRPNTSFCFLDIRSPGLGDTAMYLCATSADRTVNQPQHFGDGTRLSIL.